A single sample gave rise to the 2 T cell receptor beta chains below, sequenced in a study of T cells in Graves' hyperthyroidism and ophthalmopathy. Amplified TCR beta CDR3 regions derived from RNA transcripts. The TCR CDR3 was amplified in a first-round RT-PCR using the HTBI primer set. TCRdb ran MiXCR on the multiplex PCR reads and lists one entry per CDR3 protein. The sample consists of roughly 170,000 distinct CDR3 sequences, more than 15% of them appearing once. The sample comprised blood. These receptors were taken from a woman in her forties or fifties with Graves' hyperthyroidism.

This clonotype was seen ten or more times. The chain has TRBV28 and TRBJ1-2; D not certain. This CDR3 is 11 amino acids long. V shed 8 bases and J shed 0 bases, with 4 bases lying between them. CDR1 MDHEN and CDR2 SYDVKM come from the germline V gene. The CDR3, as DNA: TGTGCCAGCCAGGCTAACTATGGCTACACCTTC. This sequence encodes CASQANYGYTF.

This clonotype was recorded many times. The V call is TRBV2, the J call TRBJ1-1; D unclear. The CDR3 totals 15 residues. Germline CDR1 and CDR2: SNHLY and FYNNEI. V gave up 10 bases and J gave up 4 bases, with 22 bases separating them. CDR3 DNA: TGTGCCACCTCCCGCCGGGGAGGAATAAGCACTGAAGCTTTCTTT. Protein: CATSRRGGISTEAFF.